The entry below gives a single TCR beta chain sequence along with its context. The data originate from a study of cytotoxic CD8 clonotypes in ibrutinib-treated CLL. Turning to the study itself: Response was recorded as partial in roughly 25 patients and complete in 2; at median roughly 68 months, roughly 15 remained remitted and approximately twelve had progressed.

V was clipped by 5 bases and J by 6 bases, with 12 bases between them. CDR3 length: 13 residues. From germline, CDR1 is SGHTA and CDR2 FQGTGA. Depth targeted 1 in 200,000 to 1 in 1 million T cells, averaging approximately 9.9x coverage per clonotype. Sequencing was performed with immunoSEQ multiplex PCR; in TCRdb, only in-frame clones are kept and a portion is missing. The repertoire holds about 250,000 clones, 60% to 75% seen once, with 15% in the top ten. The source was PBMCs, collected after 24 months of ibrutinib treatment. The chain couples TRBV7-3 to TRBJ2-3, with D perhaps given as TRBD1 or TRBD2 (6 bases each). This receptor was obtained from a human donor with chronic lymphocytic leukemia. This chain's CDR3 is CASSTGGGDTQYF. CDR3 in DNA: TGTGCCAGCAGCACCGGAGGGGGGGATACGCAGTATTTT.